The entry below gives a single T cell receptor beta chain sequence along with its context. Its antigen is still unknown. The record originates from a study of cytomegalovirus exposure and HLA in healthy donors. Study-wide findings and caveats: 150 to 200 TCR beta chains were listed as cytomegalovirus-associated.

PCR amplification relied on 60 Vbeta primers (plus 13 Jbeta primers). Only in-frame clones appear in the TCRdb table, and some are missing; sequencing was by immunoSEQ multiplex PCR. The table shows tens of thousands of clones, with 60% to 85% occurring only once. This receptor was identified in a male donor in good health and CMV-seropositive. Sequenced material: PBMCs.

The CDR3 DNA is TGTGCGTGCGCATCTCTCAGGGGGACCTCATATGGCTACACCTTC. Its translation is CACASLRGTSYGYTF. V usage is TRBV6-1 and J usage is TRBJ1-2, with TRBD1 identical over 7 bases. Germline assignment: CDR1 MNHNS and CDR2 SASEGT. The CDR3 totals 15 residues.